The 10 T cell receptor beta chains below were found in one sample sequenced in a study of tumour-infiltrating T cells in Burkitt lymphoma. Data came from immunoSEQ multiplex PCR; TCRdb stores just in-frame clones and leaves some out. The sample records tens of thousands of clones, more than 25% being singletons. Sequencing input: tumor tissue. These receptors came from a human donor with Burkitt lymphoma.

Only a few counts were recorded for this clone. This chain uses TRBV25-1 with TRBJ1-1; 8 bases fit TRBD1. This CDR3 spans 15 amino acids. J was trimmed by 11 bases and V by 4 bases; bases with no gene match: 15. The germline V gene encodes CDR1 MGHDK and CDR2 SYGVNS. As DNA, the CDR3 is TGTGCCAGCAGTGGCTCGCGGACAGGGACAATACAGGCTTTCTTT. This sequence encodes CASSGSRTGTIQAFF. Based on the CDR3 plus reference TRBV25-1 and TRBJ1-1, the full variable domain is EADIYQTPRYLVIGTGKKITLECSQTMGHDKMYWYQQDPGMELHLIHYSYGVNSTEKGDLSSESTVSRIRTEHFPLTLESARPSHTSQYLCASSGSRTGTIQAFFGQGTRLTVV.

With regard to this clone: The germline gene is not matched at one end of the junction; a read error may be the cause. This sequence joins TRBV7-2 and TRBJ2-3; 10 bases match TRBD2. Per the germline V gene, CDR1 is SGHTA and CDR2 is FQGNSA. This CDR3 comprises 18 residues. CDR3 coding DNA: TGTGCTAGCAGCTTAAGGGCTAGCGGGGGAATTGGCACAGATACGCAGTATTTT. Protein sequence: CASSLRASGGIGTDTQYF.

The rearrangement uses TRBV6-1 and TRBJ2-3; D unclear. Trimming removed 7 bases at V and 5 bases at J, with 7 bases between. The CDR3 consists of 11 residues. The germline gives CDR1 MNHNS, CDR2 SASEGT. In DNA form, the CDR3 reads TGTGCCAGCACCCTAGAAGATACGCAGTATTTT. Translated, it gives CASTLEDTQYF.

V usage is TRBV5-1 and J usage is TRBJ2-7; 10 nucleotides align to TRBD1. Germline assignment: CDR1 SGHRS and CDR2 YFSETQ. The V gene end was trimmed by 2 bases and the J gene end by 9 bases; junction bases not matched to a gene: 2. CDR3 length: 12 amino acids. The CDR3 DNA follows: TGCGCCAGCAGCTTCGGACAGGGGGTGCAGTACTTC. It translates to CASSFGQGVQYF.

This sequence joins TRBV28 and TRBJ1-1; 8 nucleotides align to TRBD1. This CDR3 contains 14 residues. CDR1 is MDHEN, CDR2 SYDVKM, per germline. J was trimmed by 2 bases and V by 4 bases; bases with no gene match: 3. CDR3 region: CASSWGTGNTEAFF. DNA for the CDR3: TGTGCCAGCAGTTGGGGGACAGGTAACACTGAAGCTTTCTTT.

The CDR3 sequence is CATSRDPRPGNTIYF. In DNA, the CDR3 is TGTGCCACCAGCAGAGATCCCCGACCTGGAAACACCATATATTTT. The gene calls are TRBV15 and TRBJ1-3, with D hard to call. Trimming removed 0 bases from V and 2 bases from J, with 8 bases in between. Germline V gene data show CDR1 as LNHNV and CDR2 as YYDKDF (reference sequence). CDR3 length: 15 residues.

This clone was observed a handful of times. J is TRBJ2-7 and V is TRBV9; D call uncertain. Germline CDR1 is SGDLS and CDR2 is YYNGEE. This CDR3 has 11 amino acids. V lost 3 bases and J lost 5, with 6 bases in between. This chain's CDR3 is CASSEGHEQYF. The CDR3 DNA is TGTGCCAGCAGCGAAGGCCACGAGCAGTACTTC.

This chain connects TRBV5-5 to TRBJ1-5, with unresolved D. Germline assignment: CDR1 SGHKS and CDR2 YYEKEE (reference sequence). Trimming left V 0 bases short and J 5 bases short, with 12 bases between. The CDR3 spans 15 residues. The CDR3 is CASSLDLFGYQPQHF. The CDR3 DNA reads TGTGCCAGCAGCTTGGACCTCTTTGGCTATCAGCCCCAGCATTTT.

The rearrangement joins TRBV7-8 to TRBJ2-1; D is uncertain. Germline-derived CDR1 and CDR2 are SGHVS and FQNEAQ. The CDR3 is made up of 15 amino acids. Between the trimmed V and J ends, which lost 1 base and 2 bases, there was a span of 9 bases. The CDR3 nucleotides read TGTGCCAGCAGCTTAGTAGCAGCGACCTACAATGAGCAGTTCTTC. Translation: CASSLVAATYNEQFF.

This clone has a handful of counts. The V and J genes are TRBV5-1 and TRBJ2-5; D possibly corresponds to TRBD1 (6 bases). Germline CDR1 reads SGHRS; CDR2 reads YFSETQ. Trimming cost V 5 bases and J 1 base, with 9 bases left between them. The CDR3 sequence is 13 residues long. CDR3 coding DNA: TGCGCCAGCAGAGGGGGTTTCCAAGAGACCCAGTACTTC. Translating it yields CASRGGFQETQYF.